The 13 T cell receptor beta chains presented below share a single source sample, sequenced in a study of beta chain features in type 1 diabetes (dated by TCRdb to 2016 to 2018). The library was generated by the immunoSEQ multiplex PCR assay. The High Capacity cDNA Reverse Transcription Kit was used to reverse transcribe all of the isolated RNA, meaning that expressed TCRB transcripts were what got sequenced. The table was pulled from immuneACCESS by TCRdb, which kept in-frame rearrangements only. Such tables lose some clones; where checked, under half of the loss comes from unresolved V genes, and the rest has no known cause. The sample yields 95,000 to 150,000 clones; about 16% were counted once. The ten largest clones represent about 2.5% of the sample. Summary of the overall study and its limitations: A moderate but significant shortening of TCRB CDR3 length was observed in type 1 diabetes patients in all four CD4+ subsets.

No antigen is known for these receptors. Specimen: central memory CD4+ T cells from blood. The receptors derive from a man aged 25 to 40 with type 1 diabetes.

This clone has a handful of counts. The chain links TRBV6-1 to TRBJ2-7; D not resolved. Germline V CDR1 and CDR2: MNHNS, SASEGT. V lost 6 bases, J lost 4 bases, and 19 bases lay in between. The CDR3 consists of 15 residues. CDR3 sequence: CASSLRTTPEYEQYF. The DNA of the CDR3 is TGTGCCAGCAGCCTCCGGACCACTCCCGAGTACGAGCAGTACTTC.

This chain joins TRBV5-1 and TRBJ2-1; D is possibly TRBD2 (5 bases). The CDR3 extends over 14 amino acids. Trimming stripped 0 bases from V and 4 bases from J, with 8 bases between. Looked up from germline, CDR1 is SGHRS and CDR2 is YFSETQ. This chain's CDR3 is CASSLAPGYNEQFF. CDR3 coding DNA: TGCGCCAGCAGCTTGGCACCGGGGTACAATGAGCAGTTCTTC.

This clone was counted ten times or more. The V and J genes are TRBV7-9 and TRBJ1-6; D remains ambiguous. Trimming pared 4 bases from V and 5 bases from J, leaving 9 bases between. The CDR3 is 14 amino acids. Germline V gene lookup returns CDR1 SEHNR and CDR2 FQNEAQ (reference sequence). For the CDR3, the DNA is TGTGCCAGCAGCTACGGACGGAATAATTCACCCCTCCACTTT. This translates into CASSYGRNNSPLHF.

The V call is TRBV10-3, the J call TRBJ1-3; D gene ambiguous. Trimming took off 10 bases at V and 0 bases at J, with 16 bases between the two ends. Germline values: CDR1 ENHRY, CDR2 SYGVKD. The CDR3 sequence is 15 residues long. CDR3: CATTTPLISGNTIYF. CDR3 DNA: TGTGCCACCACCACGCCCCTGATCTCTGGAAACACCATATATTTT.

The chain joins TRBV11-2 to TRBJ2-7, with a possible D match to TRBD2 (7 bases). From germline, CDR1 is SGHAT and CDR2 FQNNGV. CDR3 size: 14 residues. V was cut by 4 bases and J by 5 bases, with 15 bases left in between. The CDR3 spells CASSSMWGGHEQYF. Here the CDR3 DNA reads TGTGCCAGCAGCTCTATGTGGGGGGGCCACGAGCAGTACTTC.

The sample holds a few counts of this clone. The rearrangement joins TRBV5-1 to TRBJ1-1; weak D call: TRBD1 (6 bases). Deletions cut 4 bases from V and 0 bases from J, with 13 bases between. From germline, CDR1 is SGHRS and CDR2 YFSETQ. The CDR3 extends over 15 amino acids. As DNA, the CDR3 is TGCGCCAGCAGCCATATCGGACAGATGAACACTGAAGCTTTCTTT. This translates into CASSHIGQMNTEAFF.

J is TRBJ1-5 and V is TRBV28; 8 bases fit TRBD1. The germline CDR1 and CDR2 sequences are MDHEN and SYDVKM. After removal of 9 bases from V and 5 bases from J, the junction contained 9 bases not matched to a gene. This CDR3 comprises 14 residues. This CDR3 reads CASRTGRFDQPQHF. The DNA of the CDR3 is TGTGCCAGTCGGACAGGGAGGTTCGATCAGCCCCAGCATTTT.

This CDR3 reads CASSPMHGGSSGNTIYF. The CDR3 region has the DNA TGTGCCAGCAGCCCCATGCATGGGGGCTCCTCTGGAAACACCATATATTTT. V is TRBV28 and J is TRBJ1-3, with D possibly being TRBD1 (6 bases). CDR1 is MDHEN, CDR2 SYDVKM, per germline. The CDR3 loop spans 17 amino acids. The V end was cut by 6 bases, the J end by 0 bases, with 18 bases between.

This chain's CDR3 is CASSLVQEKLFF. CDR3 bases: TGTGCCAGCAGTTTGGTTCAGGAAAAACTGTTTTTT. V and J are TRBV2 and TRBJ1-4; D is unresolved. V was cut by 5 bases and J by 8 bases, with 9 bases left in between. The CDR3 spans 12 residues. The germline V gene has CDR1 SNHLY and CDR2 FYNNEI.

The CDR3, as DNA: TGCGCCAGCAGCCAAGACTGGGCCAGGTCGGCAGATACGCAGTATTTT. Its translation: CASSQDWARSADTQYF. The rearrangement joins TRBV4-1 to TRBJ2-3; D unclear. V was cut by 0 bases and J by 4 bases, with 14 bases left in between. The CDR3 covers 16 residues. Germline CDR1 MGHRA, CDR2 YSYEKL.

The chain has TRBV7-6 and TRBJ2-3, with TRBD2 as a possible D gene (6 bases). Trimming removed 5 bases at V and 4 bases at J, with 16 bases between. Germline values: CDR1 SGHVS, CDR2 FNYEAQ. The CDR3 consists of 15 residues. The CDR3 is CASSRLTAGPDTQYF. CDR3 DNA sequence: TGTGCCAGCAGCCGGCTCACGGCGGGGCCAGATACGCAGTATTTT.

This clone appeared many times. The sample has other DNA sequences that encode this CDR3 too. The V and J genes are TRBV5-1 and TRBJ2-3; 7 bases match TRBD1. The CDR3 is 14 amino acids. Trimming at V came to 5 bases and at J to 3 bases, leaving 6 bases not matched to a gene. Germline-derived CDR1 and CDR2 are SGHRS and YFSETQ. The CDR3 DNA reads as TGCGCCAGCAGTCGACAGGGATATACAGATACGCAGTATTTT. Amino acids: CASSRQGYTDTQYF. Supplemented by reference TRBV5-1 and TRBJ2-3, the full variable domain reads KAGVTQTPRYLIKTRGQQVTLSCSPISGHRSVSWYQQTPGQGLQFLFEYFSETQRNKGNFPGRFSGRQFSNSRSEMNVSTLELGDSALYLCASSRQGYTDTQYFGPGTRLTVL.

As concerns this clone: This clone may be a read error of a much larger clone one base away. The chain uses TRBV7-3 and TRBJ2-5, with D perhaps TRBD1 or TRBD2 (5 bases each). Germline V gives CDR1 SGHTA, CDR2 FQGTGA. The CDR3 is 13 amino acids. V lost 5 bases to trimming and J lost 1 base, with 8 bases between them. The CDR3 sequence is CASSPGPQETQYF. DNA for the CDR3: TGTGCCAGCAGCCCGGGACCCCAAGAGACCCAGTACTTC.